This T cell receptor beta chain was observed in a study of cytomegalovirus exposure and HLA in healthy donors. Study-wide findings and caveats: Evidence from a later analysis indicated that most CMV-associated TCR beta chains looked HLA-restricted.

Points on this clone: Its antigen is still unknown.

In the PCR, 60 Vbeta and 13 Jbeta primers were used. Sequencing used immunoSEQ multiplex PCR; TCRdb keeps in-frame clones, though not all of them. The sample records 160,000 or so clones, roughly 80% being singletons. Sequenced: PBMCs. The receptor comes from a man between 18 and 29 years old in good health and CMV-seropositive.

The CDR3 region has the DNA TGTGCCAGCAGCTCGGGAAGTGAGCAGTTCTTC. It is translated as CASSSGSEQFF. This chain connects TRBV7-9 to TRBJ2-1; a weak D match, TRBD2 (5 bases). Germline V gene lookup returns CDR1 SEHNR and CDR2 FQNEAQ (reference sequence). Trimming stripped 4 bases from V and 9 bases from J, with 7 bases between. The CDR3 has 11 amino acids.